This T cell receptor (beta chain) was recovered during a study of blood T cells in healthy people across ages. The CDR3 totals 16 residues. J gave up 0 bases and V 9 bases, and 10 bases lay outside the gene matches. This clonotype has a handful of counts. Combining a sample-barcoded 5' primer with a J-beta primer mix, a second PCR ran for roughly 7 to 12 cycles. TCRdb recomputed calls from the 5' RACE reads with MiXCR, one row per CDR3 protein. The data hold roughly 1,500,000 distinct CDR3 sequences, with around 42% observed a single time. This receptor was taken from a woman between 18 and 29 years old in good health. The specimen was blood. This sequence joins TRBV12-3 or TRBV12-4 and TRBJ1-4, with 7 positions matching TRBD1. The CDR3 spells CASSSRGDATNEKLFF. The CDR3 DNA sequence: TGTGCCAGTTCCAGCAGGGGGGATGCAACTAATGAAAAACTGTTTTTT.